Presented here are 14 T cell receptor beta chains from one specimen sequenced in a study of T-cell memory formation after mild COVID-19. A single record per CDR3 protein comes from TCRdb applying MiXCR to the 5' RACE reads. The repertoire has over 350,000 distinct CDR3 sequences, approximately 25% of them found once; the top ten carry 8.5% to 9%. Source material: PBMCs or a T cell subset sorted from them (not recorded which). These receptors were taken from an adult woman who had mild COVID-19 (a few samples of this study predate the infection). Cell type and time point are not known.

In its sample, this clonotype was seen a few times. The chain couples TRBV12-3 or TRBV12-4 to TRBJ1-4; D is unresolved. The CDR3 has 15 residues. V lost 5 bases to trimming and J lost 7 bases, with 17 bases between them. CDR3 sequence: CASSPGGRVSEKLFF. Here the CDR3 DNA reads TGTGCCAGCAGTCCGGGAGGTAGAGTGAGTGAAAAACTGTTTTTT.

CDR3 bases: TGTGCCACCAGCACCACCTTTATCACAGATACGCAGTATTTT. This gives the protein CATSTTFITDTQYF. The genes are TRBV15 and TRBJ2-3; D not certain. Trimming shortened V by 4 bases and J by 2 bases, and 10 bases separated the two germline ends. Germline V gene data show CDR1 as LNHNV and CDR2 as YYDKDF (reference sequence). The CDR3 is 14 residues long.

This chain joins TRBV7-8 and TRBJ2-5; a possible D gene is TRBD1 (5 bases). Trimming stripped 5 bases from V and 7 bases from J, with 8 bases between. CDR3 size: 11 residues. Per the germline V gene, CDR1 is SGHVS and CDR2 is FQNEAQ. CDR3 nucleotide sequence: TGTGCCAGCAGCGCAGGGTCGACCCAGTACTTC. Protein product: CASSAGSTQYF.

The CDR3 DNA sequence: TGTGCCAGCAGCTTGCCTTGGACAGATACGCAGTATTTT. It encodes CASSLPWTDTQYF. V is TRBV7-2 and J is TRBJ2-3; D is uncertain. The CDR3 extends over 13 amino acids. Germline CDR1 reads SGHTA; CDR2 reads FQGNSA. V dropped 3 bases and J dropped 3 bases, with 7 bases sitting between them.

V gene TRBV20-1 combines with J gene TRBJ2-1; D gene ambiguous. The germline V and J ends were trimmed by 3 bases and 2 bases, with 11 bases remaining between them. CDR3 length equals 14 residues. Germline V gene data show CDR1 as DFQATT and CDR2 as SNEGSKA (reference sequence). The CDR3 nucleotides read TGCAGTGCTAGCGCGGTAGGGACCTACAATGAGCAGTTCTTC. Translation: CSASAVGTYNEQFF.

V gene TRBV7-6 combines with J gene TRBJ1-4, with D maybe TRBD1 (6 bases). Germline V lookup: CDR1 SGHVS, CDR2 FNYEAQ. Trimming pared 1 base from V and 10 bases from J, leaving 22 bases between. CDR3 length: 17 amino acids. The CDR3, as DNA: TGTGCCAGCAGCTTAGAATTTAGGACAGCGCGAACTGGAAAACTGTTTTTT. It is translated as CASSLEFRTARTGKLFF.

This clonotype came up a few times. J is TRBJ2-7 and V is TRBV18; no clear D gene. V lost 0 bases and J 0 bases, leaving 6 bases between the germline ends. This CDR3 is built from 14 residues. From germline, CDR1 is KGHSH and CDR2 LQKENI. The CDR3, as DNA: TGTGCCAGCTCACCACCGTCGGACTCCTACGAGCAGTACTTC. Translation gives CASSPPSDSYEQYF.

The rearrangement uses TRBV5-1 and TRBJ2-7; TRBD1 agrees at 9 bases. V lost 5 bases, J lost 2 bases, and 11 bases stayed unmatched. This CDR3 contains 16 residues. Germline V lookup: CDR1 SGHRS, CDR2 YFSETQ. CDR3 DNA sequence: TGCGCCAGCAGTCCGACAGGGGGTGTACGAACCTACGAGCAGTACTTC. Protein product: CASSPTGGVRTYEQYF. The whole variable domain, remainder taken from reference TRBV5-1 and TRBJ2-7, is KAGVTQTPRYLIKTRGQQVTLSCSPISGHRSVSWYQQTPGQGLQFLFEYFSETQRNKGNFPGRFSGRQFSNSRSEMNVSTLELGDSALYLCASSPTGGVRTYEQYFGPGTRLTVT.

The rearrangement uses TRBV5-1 and TRBJ2-2, with 7 bases aligning to TRBD2. CDR1 is SGHRS and CDR2 is YFSETQ in the germline V gene. V gave up 1 base and J gave up 5 bases; unmatched junction bases: 5. CDR3 length equals 15 residues. The chain's CDR3 is CASSLPKRGTGELFF. CDR3 sequence (DNA): TGCGCCAGCAGCTTGCCTAAGCGGGGAACCGGGGAGCTGTTTTTT.

This clonotype was observed a few times. The gene calls are TRBV24-1 and TRBJ1-1, with D possibly matching TRBD1 (5 bases). V gave up 5 bases and J gave up 0 bases, with 9 bases separating them. The CDR3 consists of 14 residues. Germline V gives CDR1 KGHDR, CDR2 SFDVKD. CDR3 amino acids: CATSVGGLNTEAFF. CDR3 DNA sequence: TGTGCCACCAGTGTCGGGGGGTTGAACACTGAAGCTTTCTTT.

This clonotype was counted ten times or more. This chain uses TRBV7-2 with TRBJ1-1; D ambiguous. V was cut by 6 bases and J by 2 bases, with 4 bases left in between. The CDR3 has 11 amino acids. Germline-derived CDR1 and CDR2 are SGHTA and FQGNSA. CDR3 nucleotide sequence: TGTGCCAGCAGATTTAACACTGAAGCTTTCTTT. The encoded protein is CASRFNTEAFF.

The V gene is TRBV20-1, the J gene TRBJ2-7, with TRBD1 as a possible D gene (6 bases). Germline-derived CDR1 and CDR2 are DFQATT and SNEGSKA (reference sequence). CDR3 size: 13 residues. Between the trimmed V and J ends, which lost 3 bases and 1 base, there was a span of 10 bases. The CDR3 is CSARDSESYEQYF. The CDR3 DNA sequence: TGCAGTGCTAGGGACAGTGAATCCTACGAGCAGTACTTC.

The chain carries TRBV7-9 and TRBJ1-2, with a weak D call TRBD1 (5 bases). V lost 8 bases and J 7 bases, leaving 8 bases between the germline ends. CDR1 SEHNR and CDR2 FQNEAQ come from the germline V gene (reference sequence). The CDR3 covers 10 residues. CDR3 in DNA: TGTGCCAGCGTAAGGGGTGGCTACACCTTC. Its translation is CASVRGGYTF.

The chain uses TRBV5-1 and TRBJ1-1; 9 bases are a match to TRBD1. Germline CDR1 reads SGHRS; CDR2 reads YFSETQ. This CDR3 has 14 residues. V shed 6 bases and J 1 base; nucleotides not matched to a gene: 4. CDR3 sequence: CASTGQGSNTEAFF. The CDR3 DNA follows: TGCGCCAGCACCGGACAGGGGTCGAACACTGAAGCTTTCTTT.